Listed below are T cell receptor beta chains from one sample, sequenced in a study of T cell repertoires in cytomegalovirus infection. These receptors have no known antigen. TCRdb reprocessed the reads with MiXCR, giving one entry per CDR3 protein. The sample yields about 830,000 distinct CDR3 sequences, about 31% seen once. Sequences were derived from cultured CD8+ T cells from PBMCs, sampled from culture after CMV antigen stimulation. The receptor source for this set is a human donor in good health (CMV status not recorded). Some clones in this sample may be carry-over from other donors' samples. CDR3s include the opening cysteine and the closing phenylalanine or tryptophan. The order of the fields is V gene, J gene, clone size, D gene, CDR3 protein, CDR3 DNA. D genes are given only for firm matches. Clone size is shown for a subset of rows, as once, few, many or a class of expanded clone.

V: TRBV7-6; J: TRBJ2-3; size: few; D: TRBD1; CDR3: CASTYLDADRAMDTQYF; DNA: TGTGCCAGCACCTACCTCGACGCGGACAGGGCGATGGATACGCAGTATTTT
V: TRBV29-1; J: TRBJ1-2; size: NA; D: TRBD1; CDR3: CSVGQGGSYGYTF; DNA: TGCAGCGTTGGACAGGGAGGATCCTATGGCTACACCTTC
V: TRBV12-3/TRBV12-4; J: TRBJ2-2; size: few; D: NA; CDR3: CASSLWAQGAGELFF; DNA: TGTGCCAGCAGTTTATGGGCACAGGGCGCCGGGGAGCTGTTTTTT
V: TRBV6-1; J: TRBJ2-1; size: NA; D: NA; CDR3: CASSLGFYNEQIF; DNA: TGTGCCAGCAGTTTAGGGTTCTACAATGAGCAGATCTTC
V: TRBV14; J: TRBJ1-2; size: NA; D: NA; CDR3: CASSQDGTGRNYGYTF; DNA: TGTGCCAGCAGCCAAGATGGAACAGGGAGGAACTATGGCTACACCTTC
V: TRBV28; J: TRBJ2-1; size: few; D: NA; CDR3: CASSPEGPRIF; DNA: TGTGCCAGCAGTCCTGAGGGCCCCCGGATCTTC
V: TRBV6-5; J: TRBJ2-3; size: NA; D: NA; CDR3: CASSYGTTPDTQYF; DNA: TGTGCCAGCAGTTACGGGACAACGCCGGATACGCAGTATTTT
V: TRBV13; J: TRBJ1-4; size: NA; D: NA; CDR3: CASKNIKGEKLFF; DNA: TGTGCCAGCAAAAACATCAAGGGTGAAAAACTGTTTTTT
V: TRBV2; J: TRBJ2-1; size: NA; D: TRBD1; CDR3: CARPGQGHNEQFF; DNA: TGTGCCAGACCGGGACAGGGACACAATGAGCAGTTCTTC
V: TRBV10-3; J: TRBJ2-5; size: few; D: TRBD2; CDR3: CARGGGGGYQETQYF; DNA: TGTGCCAGAGGGGGGGGCGGGGGGTACCAAGAGACCCAGTACTTC
V: TRBV4-1; J: TRBJ1-3; size: few; D: TRBD1; CDR3: CASSHPTGSGNTIYF; DNA: TGCGCCAGCAGCCATCCGACAGGGTCTGGAAACACCATATATTTT
V: TRBV7-8; J: TRBJ2-7; size: many; D: NA; CDR3: CASSLVPTTYEQYF; DNA: TGTGCCAGCAGCTTAGTGCCAACAACCTACGAGCAGTACTTC
V: TRBV6-6; J: TRBJ2-1; size: NA; D: TRBD2; CDR3: CASSPYSGGEGEQFF; DNA: TGTGCCAGCAGCCCTTATAGCGGGGGTGAGGGAGAGCAGTTCTTC
V: TRBV7-3; J: TRBJ2-2; size: NA; D: NA; CDR3: CASSSRGEGTGELFF; DNA: TGTGCCAGCAGCTCGAGGGGCGAGGGGACCGGGGAGCTGTTTTTT
V: TRBV28; J: TRBJ2-1; size: many; D: NA; CDR3: CASSSLLLGGIINNEQFF; DNA: TGTGCCAGCAGTTCCCTCCTATTAGGGGGAATAATAAACAATGAGCAGTTCTTC
V: TRBV7-9; J: TRBJ1-4; size: NA; D: NA; CDR3: CASSQLDGPNEKLFF; DNA: TGTGCCAGCAGCCAACTGGACGGGCCTAATGAAAAACTGTTTTTT
V: TRBV5-5; J: TRBJ2-3; size: once; D: NA; CDR3: CASSFSEGTDTQYF; DNA: TGTGCCAGCAGCTTTTCAGAGGGGACTGATACGCAGTATTTT
V: TRBV5-6; J: TRBJ2-1; size: NA; D: TRBD1; CDR3: CASSLSGGRYEQFF; DNA: TGTGCCAGCAGCTTGTCAGGGGGCCGCTATGAGCAGTTCTTC
V: TRBV7-9; J: TRBJ1-4; size: many; D: TRBD1; CDR3: CASSLFKDREVVEKLFF; DNA: TGTGCCAGCAGCTTATTTAAGGACAGGGAGGTGGTTGAAAAACTGTTTTTT
V: TRBV5-5; J: TRBJ1-4; size: NA; D: NA; CDR3: CASLLAGDEKLFF; DNA: TGTGCCAGTCTACTAGCCGGGGATGAAAAACTGTTTTTT
V: TRBV5-5; J: TRBJ1-1; size: NA; D: NA; CDR3: CASSLAQGYTEAFF; DNA: TGTGCCAGCAGCTTGGCCCAGGGGTACACTGAAGCTTTCTTT
V: TRBV5-6; J: TRBJ1-1; size: NA; D: TRBD1; CDR3: CASSLSWTGVTEAFF; DNA: TGTGCCAGCAGCTTGTCGTGGACAGGGGTCACTGAAGCTTTCTTT
V: TRBV27; J: TRBJ1-1; size: NA; D: NA; CDR3: CASSLGRPETTEAFF; DNA: TGTGCCAGCAGTTTAGGCCGGCCCGAAACGACTGAAGCTTTCTTT
V: TRBV10-3; J: TRBJ2-1; size: NA; D: NA; CDR3: CAISDQAYNEQFF; DNA: TGTGCCATCAGTGACCAGGCCTACAATGAGCAGTTCTTC
V: TRBV10-1; J: TRBJ1-2; size: once; D: TRBD1; CDR3: CARMGQGDYGYTF; DNA: TGCGCCAGAATGGGACAGGGGGACTATGGCTACACCTTC
V: TRBV15; J: TRBJ1-1; size: NA; D: NA; CDR3: CATSGVREDTEAFF; DNA: TGTGCCACCAGCGGTGTACGTGAGGACACTGAAGCTTTCTTT
V: TRBV19; J: TRBJ1-2; size: NA; D: NA; CDR3: CASSIGGDYEYGYTF; DNA: TGTGCCAGTAGTATAGGAGGGGACTACGAGTATGGCTACACCTTC
V: TRBV12-3/TRBV12-4; J: TRBJ2-5; size: few; D: TRBD2; CDR3: CASRGLAFRGQETQYF; DNA: TGTGCCAGCAGGGGACTAGCGTTCAGGGGGCAAGAGACCCAGTACTTC
V: TRBV9; J: TRBJ2-5; size: few; D: TRBD1; CDR3: CASSVQDRAETQYF; DNA: TGTGCCAGCAGCGTACAGGACAGGGCTGAGACCCAGTACTTC
V: TRBV7-9; J: TRBJ2-5; size: few; D: TRBD2; CDR3: CASSLPGLSQETQYF; DNA: TGTGCCAGCAGTCTTCCGGGACTATCGCAAGAGACCCAGTACTTC
V: TRBV7-6; J: TRBJ2-3; size: NA; D: TRBD2; CDR3: CASSSAGGGDTQYF; DNA: TGTGCCAGCAGTTCAGCGGGGGGGGGGGATACGCAGTATTTT
V: TRBV7-5; J: TRBJ2-2; size: NA; D: NA; CDR3: CISVPEALGGELFF; DNA: NA
V: TRBV7-8; J: TRBJ2-7; size: NA; D: NA; CDR3: CANRTTGTGHYEQYF; DNA: TGTGCCAACAGGACGACCGGGACGGGCCACTACGAGCAGTACTTC
V: TRBV11-2; J: TRBJ2-7; size: NA; D: NA; CDR3: CANSFWKRVYEQYF; DNA: TGTGCCAACAGTTTTTGGAAGAGAGTCTACGAGCAGTACTTC
V: TRBV6-1; J: TRBJ1-2; size: NA; D: NA; CDR3: CASSEFRTTHDYTF; DNA: TGTGCCAGCAGTGAATTCAGGACGACTCACGACTACACCTTC
V: TRBV7-8; J: TRBJ1-1; size: many; D: TRBD1; CDR3: CASSVGVRTGNTEAFF; DNA: TGTGCCAGCAGCGTAGGGGTAAGGACAGGGAACACTGAAGCTTTCTTT
V: TRBV14; J: TRBJ1-1; size: NA; D: NA; CDR3: CASRGVMDTEAFF; DNA: TGTGCCAGTAGAGGGGTTATGGACACTGAAGCTTTCTTT
V: TRBV6-1; J: TRBJ1-1; size: NA; D: TRBD1; CDR3: CASTTRRGRGAEAFF; DNA: TGTGCCAGCACCACTAGGAGGGGGCGGGGGGCTGAAGCTTTCTTT
V: TRBV24-1; J: TRBJ1-1; size: few; D: NA; CDR3: CATSDLNGSEAFF; DNA: TGTGCCACCAGTGATTTGAATGGCAGTGAAGCTTTCTTT
V: TRBV7-9; J: TRBJ1-1; size: NA; D: TRBD1; CDR3: CASSAGQPKSTEAFF; DNA: TGTGCCAGCAGCGCGGGACAGCCAAAGTCTACTGAAGCTTTCTTT
V: TRBV7-4; J: TRBJ2-1; size: NA; D: TRBD2; CDR3: CASSLSGGRNNEQFF; DNA: TGTGCCAGCAGCTTAAGCGGGGGGAGGAACAATGAGCAGTTCTTC